The rows below give T cell receptor beta chains drawn from one sample of a study of blood T cell repertoires in COVID-19. Clones were read by immunoSEQ multiplex PCR, and TCRdb kept only the in-frame ones, dropping some. Altogether around 200,000 clones are present, roughly 84% being singletons, with the ten largest covering around 13%. Source material: peripheral blood. These receptors all stem from a woman in her 70s with COVID-19, enrolled during active disease. Each CDR3 is given with its conserved first and last residue. Each record gives: D gene, clone size, V gene, J gene, CDR3 length, CDR3 protein, CDR3 DNA. A D gene is named only where the DNA matches it firmly. Clone size is given for some rows only: seen once, a few or many times, or a class if the clone is expanded.

TRBD2	.	TRBV3-1/TRBV3-2	TRBJ2-7	14	CASRVSGSLHEQYF	TGTGCCAGCAGGGTTAGCGGGAGCCTCCACGAGCAGTACTTC
.	once	TRBV7-8	TRBJ1-2	13	CASSLEGVSGYTF	TGTGCCAGCAGCTTAGAGGGGGTTAGTGGCTACACCTTC
TRBD1	.	TRBV3-1/TRBV3-2	TRBJ1-1	16	CASSPQITGTAPSAFF	TGTGCCAGCAGCCCTCAGATTACCGGGACAGCCCCGTCCGCTTTCTTT
.	.	TRBV7-9	TRBJ1-1	13	CASSWRAFTEAFF	TGTGCCAGCAGCTGGAGGGCATTCACTGAAGCTTTCTTT
TRBD2	.	TRBV5-1	TRBJ2-3	13	CASGLAGADTQYF	TGCGCCAGCGGACTAGCGGGAGCAGATACGCAGTATTTT
.	.	TRBV7-2	TRBJ2-2	16	CASSTSPGFQTGELFF	TGTGCCAGCAGCACTAGCCCCGGGTTCCAGACAGGGGAGCTGTTTTTT
.	.	TRBV19	TRBJ1-3	11	CASGVWDTIYF	TGTGCCAGTGGAGTGTGGGACACCATATATTTT
.	once	TRBV6-5	TRBJ1-2	14	CASFRGGGGWGYTF	TGTGCCAGCTTCCGGGGGGGCGGAGGCTGGGGCTACACCTTC
TRBD1	.	TRBV5-1	TRBJ2-3	16	CASSGTGSRGTDTQYF	TGCGCCAGCAGCGGGACAGGGTCGCGGGGCACAGATACGCAGTATTTT
.	.	TRBV2	TRBJ2-7	15	CASSQRDFRSYEQYF	TGTGCCAGCAGCCAACGGGACTTCCGTTCCTACGAGCAGTACTTC
.	.	TRBV12-3/TRBV12-4	TRBJ1-2	12	CASSLWGHGYTF	TGTGCCAGCAGTTTATGGGGGCATGGCTACACCTTC
.	.	TRBV2	TRBJ2-2	13	CASSERVAGELFF	TGTGCCAGCAGTGAACGGGTGGCCGGGGAGCTGTTTTTT
TRBD1	.	TRBV6-5	TRBJ1-1	15	CASSYGGTGGGKAFF	TGTGCCAGCAGTTACGGGGGGACAGGGGGCGGAAAAGCTTTCTTT
TRBD2	.	TRBV14	TRBJ2-1	19	CASSQDKGAGGSSYNEQFF	TGTGCCAGCAGCCAAGATAAAGGGGCGGGGGGAAGCTCCTACAATGAGCAGTTCTTC
.	.	TRBV18	TRBJ1-1	15	CASSPSLQGATEAFF	TGTGCCAGCTCACCAAGTCTTCAGGGTGCCACTGAAGCTTTCTTT
TRBD1	.	TRBV29-1	TRBJ1-4	12	CSVGQGNEKLFF	TGCAGCGTCGGACAGGGGAATGAAAAACTGTTTTTT
TRBD1	.	TRBV2	TRBJ2-6	16	CASSVWTGNGANVLTF	TGTGCCAGCAGTGTATGGACAGGGAACGGGGCCAACGTCCTGACTTTC
TRBD2	.	TRBV5-8	TRBJ2-5	17	CASTKWGGGINQETQYF	TGTGCCAGCACTAAATGGGGCGGGGGGATCAACCAAGAGACCCAGTACTTC
TRBD1	.	TRBV18	TRBJ1-5	16	CASSPLAGQGNQPQHF	TGTGCCAGCTCACCTCTCGCGGGACAGGGCAATCAGCCCCAGCATTTT
TRBD1	.	TRBV18	TRBJ1-1	13	CASSPRQDREAFF	TGTGCCAGCTCTCCGAGGCAGGACAGGGAAGCTTTCTTT